A selection of T cell receptor beta chains follows, all from one sample in a study of blood T cells in healthy people across ages. From the 5' RACE reads, TCRdb called clonotypes with MiXCR, one entry per CDR3 protein. The sample includes around 1,700,000 distinct CDR3 sequences, 25% to 30% of them seen just once. Sample: blood. These receptors came from a woman aged 25 to 39 in good health. Each CDR3 is given with its conserved first and last residue. Each record gives: D gene, clone size, V gene, J gene, CDR3 DNA, CDR3 protein. D genes are given only for firm matches. Size is stated for part of the rows, as once, few or many counts, or as a class when the clone is expanded.

D gene: .
clone size: .
V gene: TRBV5-5
J gene: TRBJ2-2
CDR3 DNA: TGTGCCAGCAGCTCGAGTCCTAGCACCGGGGAGCTGTTTTTT
CDR3 protein: CASSSSPSTGELFF

D gene: TRBD2
clone size: .
V gene: TRBV12-3/TRBV12-4
J gene: TRBJ2-1
CDR3 DNA: TGTGCCAGCAGGGGACTATCCAAAGCCTCCTACAATGAGCAGTTCTTC
CDR3 protein: CASRGLSKASYNEQFF

D gene: .
clone size: many
V gene: TRBV29-1
J gene: TRBJ2-7
CDR3 DNA: TGCAGCGTTGAGGGAACCCGTGAGCAGTACTTC
CDR3 protein: CSVEGTREQYF

D gene: .
clone size: few
V gene: TRBV7-3
J gene: TRBJ2-7
CDR3 DNA: TGTGCCAGCAGCTTATCGGGGGACAACGAGCAGTACTTC
CDR3 protein: CASSLSGDNEQYF

D gene: .
clone size: few
V gene: TRBV2
J gene: TRBJ2-3
CDR3 DNA: TGTGCCAGCGGGGACTTAATACGCACAGATACGCAGTATTTT
CDR3 protein: CASGDLIRTDTQYF

D gene: TRBD2
clone size: few
V gene: TRBV5-5
J gene: TRBJ2-3
CDR3 DNA: TGTGCCAGCAGCTTGAGGACTAGCGGCTCCATCACAGATACGCAGTATTTT
CDR3 protein: CASSLRTSGSITDTQYF

D gene: .
clone size: many
V gene: TRBV7-2
J gene: TRBJ2-3
CDR3 DNA: TGTGCCAGCAGCCTTCACCTAGGAAACACAGATACGCAGTATTTT
CDR3 protein: CASSLHLGNTDTQYF

D gene: TRBD2
clone size: few
V gene: TRBV12-3/TRBV12-4
J gene: TRBJ2-1
CDR3 DNA: TGTGCCAGCAGTTTAGTGCCGGGACTAGCGGATTACAATGAGCAGTTCTTC
CDR3 protein: CASSLVPGLADYNEQFF

D gene: .
clone size: once
V gene: TRBV11-2
J gene: TRBJ2-7
CDR3 DNA: TGTGCCAACAGCCCCTCTCGGGCTAAAGACGAGCAGTACTTC
CDR3 protein: CANSPSRAKDEQYF

D gene: .
clone size: few
V gene: TRBV20-1
J gene: TRBJ1-6
CDR3 DNA: TGCAGTGCTAGAGACACAGGGAGCGATTCACCCCTCCACTTT
CDR3 protein: CSARDTGSDSPLHF

D gene: .
clone size: few
V gene: TRBV10-3
J gene: TRBJ1-1
CDR3 DNA: TGTGCCATCAGTGATCGGGGGGCGAGTTCCACTGAAGCTTTCTTT
CDR3 protein: CAISDRGASSTEAFF

D gene: TRBD2
clone size: .
V gene: TRBV18
J gene: TRBJ2-7
CDR3 DNA: TGTGCCAGCTCACCCGACGGACTAGCGGGGAACGAGCGGTACTTC
CDR3 protein: CASSPDGLAGNERYF

D gene: .
clone size: .
V gene: TRBV28
J gene: TRBJ1-2
CDR3 DNA: TGTGCCAGCAGGGACACGGCTGAGGTATCAAAGAACTATGGCTACACCTTC
CDR3 protein: CASRDTAEVSKNYGYTF

D gene: TRBD2
clone size: .
V gene: TRBV18
J gene: TRBJ2-3
CDR3 DNA: TGTGCCAGCTCACCAGGGACTAGCGGCCTTCGGAAGTATTTT
CDR3 protein: CASSPGTSGLRKYF

D gene: .
clone size: many
V gene: TRBV20-1
J gene: TRBJ2-7
CDR3 DNA: TGCAGTGGGACCGATAGGGGCGGCGAGCAGTACTTC
CDR3 protein: CSGTDRGGEQYF

D gene: TRBD2
clone size: .
V gene: TRBV7-3
J gene: TRBJ2-1
CDR3 DNA: TGTGCCAGCAGCAATGTAGCGGGGGGCTACAATGAGCAGTTCTTC
CDR3 protein: CASSNVAGGYNEQFF

D gene: .
clone size: .
V gene: TRBV4-3
J gene: TRBJ1-3
CDR3 DNA: TGCGCCAGCAGCCCCAACCGCGCCTCTGGAAACACCATATATTTT
CDR3 protein: CASSPNRASGNTIYF

D gene: TRBD2
clone size: .
V gene: TRBV7-2
J gene: TRBJ2-3
CDR3 DNA: TGTGCCAGCAGCTTAGCGCTACTAGCGGGAGCTGATACGCAGTATTTT
CDR3 protein: CASSLALLAGADTQYF

D gene: .
clone size: few
V gene: TRBV3-1
J gene: TRBJ2-5
CDR3 DNA: TGTGCCAGCAGCCCGTGGACGCGACAAGAGACCCAGTACTTC
CDR3 protein: CASSPWTRQETQYF

D gene: TRBD1
clone size: few
V gene: TRBV4-1
J gene: TRBJ1-5
CDR3 DNA: TGCGCCAGCAGCCAAGTATTGACAGGGGTCAATCAGCCCCAGCATTTT
CDR3 protein: CASSQVLTGVNQPQHF

D gene: .
clone size: few
V gene: TRBV11-2
J gene: TRBJ2-1
CDR3 DNA: TGTGCCTGGGGGCTGAGCTCCTACAATGAGCAGTTCTTC
CDR3 protein: CAWGLSSYNEQFF

D gene: .
clone size: .
V gene: TRBV4-3
J gene: TRBJ1-1
CDR3 DNA: TGCGCCAGCAGTCAAGATCCGGGCAGGGCGAGTGCCACTGAAGCTTTCTTT
CDR3 protein: CASSQDPGRASATEAFF

D gene: .
clone size: .
V gene: TRBV4-1
J gene: TRBJ1-5
CDR3 DNA: TGCGCCAGCAGCCAAGATCAGGGACGCAATCAGCCCCAGCATTTT
CDR3 protein: CASSQDQGRNQPQHF

D gene: TRBD2
clone size: few
V gene: TRBV7-9
J gene: TRBJ2-3
CDR3 DNA: TGTGCCAGCAGCTTAGCGAAAAGGCGGGGGACAGATACGCAGTATTTT
CDR3 protein: CASSLAKRRGTDTQYF

D gene: .
clone size: .
V gene: TRBV4-1
J gene: TRBJ2-4
CDR3 DNA: TGCGCCAGCAGCCAGACGGACGGGCTCGACATTCAGTACTTC
CDR3 protein: CASSQTDGLDIQYF

D gene: .
clone size: .
V gene: TRBV12-3/TRBV12-4
J gene: TRBJ1-3
CDR3 DNA: TGTGCCAGCAGCCCCCGGCAGAGCGGAAACACCATATATTTT
CDR3 protein: CASSPRQSGNTIYF

D gene: .
clone size: many
V gene: TRBV27
J gene: TRBJ2-6
CDR3 DNA: TGTGCCAGCAGTAGTACGGGAATCCCTGGGGCCAACGTCCTGACTTTC
CDR3 protein: CASSSTGIPGANVLTF

D gene: TRBD2
clone size: .
V gene: TRBV29-1
J gene: TRBJ2-6
CDR3 DNA: TGCAGCGTTGGGAGGGAGGGGCTCTACTCTGGGGCCAACGTCCTGACTTTC
CDR3 protein: CSVGREGLYSGANVLTF

D gene: TRBD1
clone size: few
V gene: TRBV24-1
J gene: TRBJ2-7
CDR3 DNA: TGTGCCACCAGGGAGACAGGGGCATCCTACGAGCAGTACTTC
CDR3 protein: CATRETGASYEQYF

D gene: .
clone size: many
V gene: TRBV20-1
J gene: TRBJ1-4
CDR3 DNA: TGCAGTGCTAGCTTCGGCGGTCCTAATGAAAAACTGTTTTTT
CDR3 protein: CSASFGGPNEKLFF

D gene: .
clone size: .
V gene: TRBV12-3/TRBV12-4
J gene: TRBJ1-5
CDR3 DNA: TGTGCCAGCAGTTTTAGCAGAAATAATCAGCCCCAGCATTTT
CDR3 protein: CASSFSRNNQPQHF

D gene: TRBD1
clone size: .
V gene: TRBV30
J gene: TRBJ2-7
CDR3 DNA: TGTGCCGGAGCGACAGGGACCACCTACGAGCAGTACTTC
CDR3 protein: CAGATGTTYEQYF

D gene: TRBD2
clone size: .
V gene: TRBV20-1
J gene: TRBJ2-1
CDR3 DNA: TGCAGTGGGGCTAGCGGGAACAATGAGCAGTTCTTC
CDR3 protein: CSGASGNNEQFF

D gene: .
clone size: .
V gene: TRBV18
J gene: TRBJ1-5
CDR3 DNA: TGTGCCAGCTCACTGACTAGGGGTGAGCCCCAGCATTTT
CDR3 protein: CASSLTRGEPQHF

D gene: .
clone size: .
V gene: TRBV7-2
J gene: TRBJ1-2
CDR3 DNA: TGTGCCAGCAGCTTACGGGGCAGCTGGGTCGGCTACACCTTC
CDR3 protein: CASSLRGSWVGYTF

D gene: .
clone size: .
V gene: TRBV12-3/TRBV12-4
J gene: TRBJ2-1
CDR3 DNA: TGTGCCAGCTCCCCGGCACAGATTTACAATGAGCAGTTCTTC
CDR3 protein: CASSPAQIYNEQFF

D gene: TRBD2
clone size: .
V gene: TRBV27
J gene: TRBJ2-1
CDR3 DNA: TGTGCCAGCAGTTTACTAGCGGGAGGGCTGGGCAATGAGCAGTTCTTC
CDR3 protein: CASSLLAGGLGNEQFF

D gene: TRBD1
clone size: .
V gene: TRBV6-1
J gene: TRBJ1-5
CDR3 DNA: TGTGCCAGCAGTGTAGGGACAGGGGAAGGAAGAAGCAATCAGCCCCAGCATTTT
CDR3 protein: CASSVGTGEGRSNQPQHF

D gene: .
clone size: .
V gene: TRBV12-3/TRBV12-4
J gene: TRBJ1-4
CDR3 DNA: TGTGCCAGCAGTTGGACGCGTCCCGAAAAACTGTTTTTT
CDR3 protein: CASSWTRPEKLFF

D gene: .
clone size: many
V gene: TRBV20-1
J gene: TRBJ1-6
CDR3 DNA: TGCAGTGCCCGGACAGAGAATAATAATTCACCCCTCCACTTT
CDR3 protein: CSARTENNNSPLHF